What follows are 23 T cell receptor beta chains derived from one specimen sequenced in a study of spatial heterogeneity in lung cancer. The sample's time point: sample taken at primary tumor resection. TCRdb re-called the 5' RACE reads with MiXCR, one entry per CDR3 protein. The table records 25,000 or so distinct CDR3 sequences, about 4.7% of them present only once. The specimen comprised PBMCs, sampled at surgery. The receptor source for this set is a male donor with early-stage non-small cell lung cancer.

This clonotype appeared many times. The chain recombines TRBV12-3 or TRBV12-4 with TRBJ2-4; 8 bases are a match to TRBD2. The CDR3 runs 14 residues. The V segment lost 0 bases and the J segment 15 bases; nucleotides outside the gene matches: 10. The CDR3 reads CASSLAAGGVFTYF. CDR3 in DNA: TGTGCCAGCAGTTTAGCCGCCGGGGGGGTTTTTACGTACTTC.

This clonotype appeared many times. The chain links TRBV7-2 to TRBJ1-1, with 7 bases matching TRBD1. The CDR3 extends over 15 amino acids. The V gene's germline CDR1 is SGHTA and CDR2 FQGNSA. The V segment lost 1 base and the J segment 3 bases; nucleotides outside the gene matches: 5. The CDR3 loop reads CASSLGGGVDTEAFF. As DNA, the CDR3 is TGTGCCAGCAGCTTAGGAGGGGGCGTGGACACTGAAGCTTTCTTT. The variable domain in full, with the rest retrieved from reference TRBV7-2 and TRBJ1-1, is GAGVSQSPSNKVTEKGKDVELRCDPISGHTALYWYRQSLGQGLEFLIYFQGNSAPDKSGLPSDRFSAERTGGSVSTLTIQRTQQEDSAVYLCASSLGGGVDTEAFFGQGTRLTVV.

The CDR3 here is CASSLTGTGNSPLHF. The CDR3 bases are TGTGCCAGCAGCTTAACCGGGACAGGGAATTCACCCCTCCACTTT. The genes are TRBV13 and TRBJ1-6; 9 bases are a match to TRBD1. The V gene's germline CDR1 is PRHDT and CDR2 FYEKMQ (reference sequence). The CDR3 has 15 amino acids. After removal of 2 bases from V and 7 bases from J, the junction contained 3 bases not matched to a gene.

This clonotype was counted ten times or more. V is TRBV6-2 or TRBV6-3 and J is TRBJ1-5; D unclear. The CDR3 consists of 15 residues. CDR1 and CDR2 from the germline V gene are MNHEY and SVGEGT. V was pared by 4 bases and J by 6 bases, with 16 bases between. CDR3 protein: CASSSLVDGAQPQHF. The CDR3, as DNA: TGTGCCAGCAGTTCGTTGGTGGACGGTGCTCAGCCCCAGCATTTT.

Many counts were recorded for this clonotype. The chain links TRBV19 to TRBJ2-3, with D uncertain. The ends were cut back, 4 bases at V and 2 bases at J, with 10 bases in the middle. Germline V gene sequence: CDR1 LNHDA, CDR2 SQIVND (reference sequence). There are 14 residues in the CDR3. CDR3 sequence (DNA): TGTGCCAGTAGTACTTCGAGGCTCACAGATACGCAGTATTTT. Its protein is CASSTSRLTDTQYF.

This clonotype was observed at least ten times. This chain joins TRBV28 and TRBJ1-2; tentative D call: TRBD1 (5 bases). From germline, CDR1 is MDHEN and CDR2 SYDVKM. Between the trimmed V and J ends, which lost 1 base and 5 bases, there was a span of 14 bases. The CDR3 is made up of 15 amino acids. DNA for the CDR3: TGTGCCAGCAGTTTATACCAGGGAACGGTGTATGGCTACACCTTC. Encoded protein: CASSLYQGTVYGYTF.

This clonotype was observed many times. V and J are TRBV20-1 and TRBJ2-7; perhaps TRBD2 as D (5 bases). The CDR3 has 13 residues. Per germline, CDR1 DFQATT and CDR2 SNEGSKA (reference sequence). Trimming pared 6 bases from V and 4 bases from J, leaving 16 bases between. The CDR3 loop is CSALREGPYEQYF. The CDR3, as DNA: TGCAGTGCCCTGAGGGAAGGACCTTACGAGCAGTACTTC.

This clonotype has a count of ten or more. V and J are TRBV6-5 and TRBJ2-3, with 10 bases fitting TRBD1. Unmatched junction bases numbered 7, after V lost 6 bases and J lost 4 bases. The CDR3 sequence is 15 residues long. Germline loops: CDR1 MNHEY, CDR2 SVGAGI. As DNA, the CDR3 is TGTGCCAGCAGGCGACAGGGGGCATCTGCAGATACGCAGTATTTT. Translation: CASRRQGASADTQYF.

This clonotype was counted many times. V and J are TRBV7-2 and TRBJ2-3; D is perhaps TRBD2 (5 bases). The germline V and J ends were trimmed by 5 bases and 0 bases, with 9 bases remaining between them. Germline CDR1 and CDR2: SGHTA and FQGNSA. The CDR3 loop spans 14 amino acids. The CDR3 protein is CASSDRTSTDTQYF. In DNA, the CDR3 is TGTGCCAGCAGCGATCGGACTAGCACAGATACGCAGTATTTT.

J is TRBJ1-4 and V is TRBV21-1. TRBV21-1 is deemed a pseudogene. The CDR3 covers 16 residues. The CDR3: CASSKEGSTREEKLFF. CDR3 nucleotides: TGTGCCAGCAGCAAAGAAGGTTCCACACGGGAGGAAAAACTGTTTTTT.

Many counts were recorded for this clonotype. A much larger clone differs by one base, so this may be a read error. This rearrangement joins TRBV29-1 to TRBJ1-5; weak D call: TRBD1 (6 bases). V was clipped by 4 bases and J by 5 bases, with 12 bases between them. CDR1 is SQVTM and CDR2 is ANQGSEA in the germline V gene. The CDR3 spans 13 residues. The CDR3 loop is CSVGGQWDQPQHF. CDR3 DNA sequence: TGCAGCGTTGGAGGACAGTGGGATCAGCCCCAGCATTTT. The full variable domain, completed using reference TRBV29-1 and TRBJ1-5, is SAVISQKPSRDICQRGTSLTIQCQVDSQVTMMFWYRQQPGQSLTLIATANQGSEATYESGFVIDKFPISRPNLTFSTLTVSNMSPEDSSIYLCSVGGQWDQPQHFGDGTRLSIL.

Ten or more counts support this clonotype. The chain carries TRBV6-5 and TRBJ2-3, with 9 bases fitting TRBD1. With 6 bases clipped from V and 1 base from J, the junction kept 8 bases outside the gene matches. The CDR3 is 16 residues long. Germline assignment: CDR1 MNHEY and CDR2 SVGAGI. DNA for the CDR3: TGTGCCAGCAGGGTAACAGGGGGCGGTGGCACAGATACGCAGTATTTT. Its protein is CASRVTGGGGTDTQYF.

The table lists this clonotype with many counts. The CDR3 DNA reads TGTGCCAGCAGCGAGGGACTAGCGGGACCACTTGGCATTCAGTACTTC. The encoded protein is CASSEGLAGPLGIQYF. The chain has TRBV9 and TRBJ2-4, with TRBD2 matching 13 bases. In germline, CDR1 is SGDLS, CDR2 YYNGEE. The CDR3 covers 16 residues. V trimming: 3 bases; J trimming: 9 bases; junction bases outside the gene matches: 9.

This clonotype was observed at least ten times. The V and J genes are TRBV11-2 and TRBJ2-7; D is perhaps TRBD2 (6 bases). The CDR3 contains 15 residues. The V gene lost 6 bases and the J gene lost 5 bases, with 20 bases spanning the gap. Germline V CDR1 and CDR2: SGHAT, FQNNGV. CDR3 bases: TGTGCCAGCAGGCTCACTAGCAAGCACAACCACGAGCAGTACTTC. Its translation: CASRLTSKHNHEQYF.

In this sample, this clonotype turned up many times. This chain uses TRBV5-1 with TRBJ2-7, with TRBD1 matching 9 bases. The germline CDR1 and CDR2 sequences are SGHRS and YFSETQ. This CDR3 spans 14 amino acids. V shed 5 bases, J shed 5 bases, and the junction held 8 bases outside the gene matches. CDR3 bases: TGCGCCAGCAGTTCCTGGACAGGGGACCACGAGCAGTACTTC. Translated: CASSSWTGDHEQYF.

This clonotype was counted ten times or more. The chain employs TRBV18 and TRBJ2-3; 9 nucleotides agree with TRBD2. After removal of 6 bases from V and 2 bases from J, the junction contained 9 bases not matched to a gene. Germline V CDR1 and CDR2: KGHSH, LQKENI. There are 16 residues in the CDR3. In nucleotides, the CDR3 is TGTGCCAGCTCCACCCGGGCTAGCGGGGCCACAGATACGCAGTATTTT. Its protein is CASSTRASGATDTQYF.

This clonotype came up many times. CDR3 in DNA: TGTGCCAGCTCACAGCCAGGCTACGAGCAGTACTTC. It encodes CASSQPGYEQYF. The V call is TRBV18, the J call TRBJ2-7; no definite D call. V was shortened by 4 bases and J by 3 bases, with 7 bases between the two germline ends. The V gene's germline CDR1 is KGHSH and CDR2 LQKENI. The CDR3 runs to 12 residues.

By share of the sample, this clonotype is medium-sized. V gene TRBV12-3 or TRBV12-4 combines with J gene TRBJ2-7, with unresolved D. This CDR3 is 13 amino acids long. V lost 5 bases, J lost 2 bases, and 10 bases lay in between. The CDR3 DNA follows: TGTGCCAGCAGTCCAATGAAGGCCTACGAGCAGTACTTC. It is translated as CASSPMKAYEQYF.

Many counts were recorded for this clonotype. V gene TRBV6-1 combines with J gene TRBJ2-2; D could derive from TRBD1 or TRBD2 (5 bases each). The length of the CDR3 is 15 residues. V dropped 6 bases and J dropped 4 bases, with 15 bases sitting between them. Germline CDR1 MNHNS, CDR2 SASEGT. CDR3 in DNA: TGTGCCAGCAGACAAGGCGAGGGGACCACCGGGGAGCTGTTTTTT. Translated: CASRQGEGTTGELFF.

This clonotype has at least ten counts. The rearrangement uses TRBV28 and TRBJ2-7, with 12 nucleotides matching TRBD1. CDR1 is MDHEN and CDR2 is SYDVKM in the germline V gene. V gave up 4 bases and J gave up 6 bases; unmatched junction bases: 4. The CDR3 length is 14 residues. In DNA form, the CDR3 reads TGTGCCAGCAGTTCCGGGACAGGGGGCGTCGAGCAGTACTTC. Translation: CASSSGTGGVEQYF.

There are many counts of this clonotype. The chain combines TRBV7-3 with TRBJ1-6, with D possibly being TRBD1 (5 bases). This CDR3 comprises 13 residues. Trimming stripped 6 bases from V and 10 bases from J, with 13 bases between. CDR1 is SGHTA and CDR2 is FQGTGA in the germline V gene. CDR3 residues: CASSRQSGSPLHF. CDR3 coding DNA: TGTGCCAGCAGTAGACAGTCTGGCTCACCCCTCCACTTT.

This clonotype was detected many times. The chain joins TRBV7-3 to TRBJ1-1; TRBD1 aligns across 8 bases. The trim removed 0 bases at V and 5 bases at J, leaving 2 bases unmatched. This CDR3 region has 14 residues. CDR1 and CDR2 (germline): SGHTA, FQGTGA. CDR3 sequence reads: CASSLTQGETEAFF. CDR3 coding DNA: TGTGCCAGCAGCTTAACACAGGGGGAGACTGAAGCTTTCTTT.

The sample holds a few counts of this clonotype. This chain joins TRBV6-2 or TRBV6-3 and TRBJ2-1; the D gene is possibly TRBD2 (5 bases). Trimming took 5 bases from V and 2 from J, leaving 7 bases between them. CDR1 MNHEY and CDR2 SVGEGT come from the germline V gene. This CDR3 spans 13 amino acids. The CDR3 loop is CASSDGAYNEQFF. CDR3 DNA: TGTGCCAGCAGTGACGGGGCCTACAATGAGCAGTTCTTC.